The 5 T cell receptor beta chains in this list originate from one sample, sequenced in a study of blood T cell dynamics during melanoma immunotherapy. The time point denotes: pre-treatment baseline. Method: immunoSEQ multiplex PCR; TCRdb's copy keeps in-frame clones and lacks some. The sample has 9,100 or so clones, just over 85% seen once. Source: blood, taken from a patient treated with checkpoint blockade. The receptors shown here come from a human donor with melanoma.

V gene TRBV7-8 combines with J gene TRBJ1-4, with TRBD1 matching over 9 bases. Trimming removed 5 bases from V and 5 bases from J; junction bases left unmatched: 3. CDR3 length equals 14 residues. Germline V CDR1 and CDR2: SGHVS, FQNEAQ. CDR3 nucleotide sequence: TGTGCCAGCAGCACGGGACAGGGAAATGAAAAACTGTTTTTT. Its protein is CASSTGQGNEKLFF. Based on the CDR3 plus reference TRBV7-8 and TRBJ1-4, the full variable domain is GAGVSQSPRYKVAKRGQDVALRCDPISGHVSLFWYQQALGQGPEFLTYFQNEAQLDKSGLPSDRFFAERPEGSVSTLKIQRTQQEDSAVYLCASSTGQGNEKLFFGSGTQLSVL.

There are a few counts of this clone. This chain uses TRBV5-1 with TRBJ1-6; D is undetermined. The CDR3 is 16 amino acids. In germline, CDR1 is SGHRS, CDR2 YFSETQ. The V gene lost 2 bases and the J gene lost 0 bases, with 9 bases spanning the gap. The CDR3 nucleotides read TGCGCCAGCAGCTTCGACCGAAGCTCCTATAATTCACCCCTCCACTTT. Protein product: CASSFDRSSYNSPLHF. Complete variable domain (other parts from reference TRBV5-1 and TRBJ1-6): KAGVTQTPRYLIKTRGQQVTLSCSPISGHRSVSWYQQTPGQGLQFLFEYFSETQRNKGNFPGRFSGRQFSNSRSEMNVSTLELGDSALYLCASSFDRSSYNSPLHFGNGTRLTVT.

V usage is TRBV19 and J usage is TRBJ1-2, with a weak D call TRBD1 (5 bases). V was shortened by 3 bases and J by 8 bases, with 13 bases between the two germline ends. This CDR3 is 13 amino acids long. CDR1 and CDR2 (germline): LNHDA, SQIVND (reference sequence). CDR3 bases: TGTGCCAGTAGTATTCCAGGGCCTCGGGGCTACACCTTC. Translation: CASSIPGPRGYTF.

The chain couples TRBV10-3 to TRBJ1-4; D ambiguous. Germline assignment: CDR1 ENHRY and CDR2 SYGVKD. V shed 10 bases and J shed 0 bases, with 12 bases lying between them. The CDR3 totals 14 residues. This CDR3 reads CATSVGATNEKLFF. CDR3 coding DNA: TGTGCCACCTCGGTGGGAGCAACTAATGAAAAACTGTTTTTT.

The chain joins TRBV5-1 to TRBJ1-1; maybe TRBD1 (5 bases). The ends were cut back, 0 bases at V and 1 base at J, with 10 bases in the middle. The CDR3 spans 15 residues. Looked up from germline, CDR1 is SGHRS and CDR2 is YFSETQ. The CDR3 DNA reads TGCGCCAGCAGCTTGGAGGGCAGGGCGAACACTGAAGCTTTCTTT. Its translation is CASSLEGRANTEAFF.